Below, 7 T cell receptor beta chains from the same sample are listed, as sequenced in a study of T cell clonality in common variable immunodeficiency. General observations from the study: Common variable immunodeficiency TCR beta sequences reportedly had fewer deletions and N-nucleotide insertions.

Assay: immunoSEQ multiplex PCR; the TCRdb copy retains only in-frame clones and omits some. This repertoire holds 30,000 to 40,000 clones, and none appear only once. No antigen has been identified for these receptors. The material sequenced was peripheral blood mononuclear cells. All receptors come from a human donor with common variable immunodeficiency.

In its sample, this clone was seen a few times. The read halts 3 residues ahead of the CDR3 end, with the missing end drawn from the germline J gene. The rearrangement links TRBV7-9 to TRBJ1-4; D gene unclear. Deletions cut 2 bases from V and 3 bases from J, with 10 bases between. The length of the CDR3 is 15 residues. Germline values: CDR1 SEHNR, CDR2 FQNEAQ (reference sequence). The CDR3 region is CASSLSRQANEKLFF. Partial CDR3 DNA: TGTGCCAGCAGCTTAAGCAGGCAGGCTAATGAAAAA.

This clone was counted at least ten times. Incomplete CDR3 DNA: TGTGCCTGGAGTATTAGCGGTAGCACAGATACG. Amino acids: CAWSISGSTDT. The entire CDR3 protein is CAWSISGSTDTQYF. The gene calls are TRBV30 and TRBJ2-3; D might be TRBD2 (6 bases). The CDR3 is cut off 3 residues early in the read; its end comes from the germline J gene. Germline V lookup: CDR1 GTSNPN, CDR2 SVGIG (reference sequence). The CDR3 is 14 amino acids. The V and J ends lost 2 bases and 0 bases respectively, with 9 bases between them.

Concerning this clone: The read comes to an end 3 residues before the CDR3 does, leaving the germline J gene to fill in the end. The chain recombines TRBV19 with TRBJ1-2; 7 nucleotides agree with TRBD1. CDR1 is LNHDA, CDR2 SQIVND, per germline (reference sequence). The CDR3 spans 15 residues. Unmatched junction bases numbered 12, after V lost 7 bases and J lost 4 bases. Partial CDR3 DNA: TGTGCCAGTACCCCCGACAGGGCGTTTGGCTATGGC. Translation gives CASTPDRAFGYG. The entire CDR3 is CASTPDRAFGYGYTF.

Concerning this clone: The CDR3 extends 3 residues past the end of the read, so its final part is completed from the germline J gene. The rearrangement uses TRBV7-6 and TRBJ2-3; the D gene is possibly TRBD2 (6 bases). V lost 1 base and J 0 bases, leaving 17 bases between the germline ends. CDR3 size: 18 residues. Germline V gene data show CDR1 as SGHVS and CDR2 as FNYEAQ. The CDR3 sequence is CASSLVPPGRTSTDTQYF. The sequenced CDR3 bases are TGTGCCAGCAGCTTAGTACCGCCGGGGAGGACTAGCACAGATACG.

This clone has ten or more counts. From the germline J gene comes the end of the CDR3, since the read stops 3 residues before it. The chain couples TRBV28 to TRBJ2-3; 14 bases match TRBD2. Germline V lookup: CDR1 MDHEN, CDR2 SYDVKM. V lost 10 bases, J lost 6 bases, and 9 bases stayed unmatched. The CDR3 totals 15 residues. CDR3 DNA, as far as it was read: TGTGCCATCGCCAGAAGGACTAGCGGGAGGGATACG. Its protein is CAIARRTSGRDT. The complete CDR3 protein is CAIARRTSGRDTQYF.

This clone was seen ten or more times. The CDR3 end falls 3 residues outside the read, so it is completed with the germline J gene. The chain links TRBV12-3 or TRBV12-4 to TRBJ1-2; tentatively, D is TRBD1 (5 bases). The CDR3 consists of 13 residues. V gave up 4 bases and J gave up 7 bases, with 13 bases separating them. The DNA read from the CDR3 is TGTGCCAGCAGTTCGGCAGGGTTTAGTGGC. It translates to CASSSAGFSG. The CDR3, in full, reads CASSSAGFSGYTF.

Ten or more counts support this clone. Read coverage stops 3 residues before the CDR3 terminus; the germline J gene supplies the remainder. The chain has TRBV7-9 and TRBJ2-7; 9 nucleotides agree with TRBD2. The germline gives CDR1 SEHNR, CDR2 FQNEAQ (reference sequence). The CDR3 runs to 15 residues. Trimming at V came to 2 bases and at J to 5 bases, leaving 7 bases not matched to a gene. The CDR3 DNA, read in part, is TGTGCCAGCAGCTTAAGCGCGGGAGGGCAGGACGAG. Translated, it gives CASSLSAGGQDE. The complete CDR3 protein is CASSLSAGGQDEQYF.